This T cell receptor beta chain was observed in a study of blood T cell repertoires in COVID-19 (dated by TCRdb to 2018 to 2020). As for the study more broadly: Collaborator samples came from the United States, Italy and Spain and covered acute and convalescent phases of COVID-19. The prospective study material was composed of cDNA or gDNA derived from T cells, B-cell-depleted T cells, or PBMCs. The dataset comprised deeply sampled blood TCRbeta repertoires from subjects exposed to, actively infected with, or recovered from COVID-19. A freely available public database, intended as a resource for researchers studying the immune response to SARS-CoV-2, is where the repertoires were released. The samples were drawn from the first 160 participants of the ongoing ImmuneRACE study and from some 1,300 subjects provided by 6 global collaborators. Nearly every sample came with metadata listing a de-identified subject ID, COVID-19 status, age in years and sex. HLA class I and class II types, where available, came from metadata supplied by the sample provider rather than from assay-based typing. Results and caveats for the whole study, not just this receptor: The quantity of clinical and demographic metadata differed by source and by participant and was supplied without curation.

The collaborating institutions used their own protocols to collect whole blood in K2EDTA tubes. For TCRbeta analysis, collaborators shipped samples as frozen whole blood, isolated PBMCs, or DNA extracted from either of those sample types. V sheds 5 bases and J sheds 5 bases, leaving 16 bases between their ends. Including cysteine and phenylalanine, the CDR3 has 15 amino acids. The read is trimmed to its CDR3 DNA, 45 bases read in frame from base 1. Per the germline V gene (reference sequence), PRHDT is the CDR1 and FYEKMQ is the CDR2. The immunoSEQ Assay, a bias-controlled multiplex PCR, was used to amplify TCRbeta CDR3 regions from genomic DNA. In the original analysis: The number of nucleated cells in each sample was estimated by amplification of reference gene primers within the assay. To quantify the absolute abundance of each unique TCRbeta CDR3 rearrangement, sequence reads were collapsed and filtered. Productive Simpson clonality was computed per sample as the square root of Simpson's diversity index over productive rearrangements. In TCRdb, the immuneACCESS table is reduced to in-frame sequences with V and J assigned. These tables do not hold every clone; where another copy was compared, an unresolved V gene accounts for under half, and the others remain unexplained. V and J calls plus clone size are reproduced from that table; the DNA served to infer D and trimming. The sample data list 65,000 to 70,000 clones, and 85% to 90% of these were observed just once. Under 3% of the sample belongs to the ten largest clones.

Comment on this clone: What this receptor recognizes is not known. Base qualities are missing; no much larger clone stands one base away.

The chain links TRBV13 with TRBJ1-3; TRBD1 is a weak D gene call, 5 bases matching. Specimen: peripheral blood. The clonotype originates from a man aged 80 or over with acute or convalescent COVID-19. The DNA sequence is as follows: TGTGCCAGCAGCATCCGACAGACGAGTAGAAACACCATATATTTT. Translated, this is CASSIRQTSRNTIYF.